The present T cell receptor (beta chain) was sequenced within a study of Graves' ophthalmopathy and Graves' hyperthyroidism. Study observations and caveats: Most expanded clonotypes from thyroid (those above 0.001 frequency) were also found in blood. The model predicted progression of ophthalmopathy with a sensitivity of roughly 70%, and its specificity was 72% to 80%.

As the template, RNA transcripts were used to amplify TCR beta CDR3 regions. HTBI-primed first-round RT-PCR preceded second-round multiplex PCR. Each CDR3 protein is one row after TCRdb ran MiXCR on the multiplex PCR reads. The repertoire holds about 1.1 million distinct CDR3 sequences, roughly two fifths seen once, with roughly 11% in the top ten. This CDR3 has 17 residues. V was clipped by 4 bases and J by 3 bases, with 20 bases between them. Germline V gives CDR1 KGHDR, CDR2 SFDVKD. Of note for this clonotype: Its antigen is unknown.

The hyperthyroidism patients had a new diagnosis of under 2 months' duration and were aged 18 to 65. The chain joins TRBV24-1 to TRBJ2-5; D remains ambiguous. The TCR was taken from an adult man with Graves' hyperthyroidism. Sample: peripheral blood or thyroid tissue (not recorded which). The CDR3, as DNA: TGTGCCACCAGTGAGGGGAACAGAATCACCAAAAAAGAGACCCAGTACTTC. Its protein is CATSEGNRITKKETQYF.